The T cell receptor (beta chain) under discussion was sequenced for a study of cytomegalovirus exposure and HLA in healthy donors. Regarding this clone: The antigen remains undetermined.

Findings and limits, study-wide: An analysis that came later showed most CMV-associated TCR beta chains appearing HLA-restricted. Presence/absence analyses took donor sequencing depth as roughly uniform.

13 Jbeta primers and 60 Vbeta primers were used for the PCR. Produced via immunoSEQ multiplex PCR; TCRdb's table is partial and in-frame only. The repertoire holds about 150,000 clones, 80% seen once, with around 5.8% in the top ten. Regarding donors, all were healthy bone marrow donors. This receptor was identified in a male donor in good health and CMV-seropositive. The specimen was PBMCs.

CDR3 nucleotides: TGTGCCAGCAGCTTTATGAGGAACTATGGCTACACCTTC. Translation: CASSFMRNYGYTF. V gene TRBV5-4 combines with J gene TRBJ1-2; D call uncertain. With 2 bases removed from V and 2 bases from J, the gap between germline ends came to 7 bases. CDR1 is SGHNT, CDR2 YYREEE, per germline (reference sequence). The CDR3 contains 13 residues.